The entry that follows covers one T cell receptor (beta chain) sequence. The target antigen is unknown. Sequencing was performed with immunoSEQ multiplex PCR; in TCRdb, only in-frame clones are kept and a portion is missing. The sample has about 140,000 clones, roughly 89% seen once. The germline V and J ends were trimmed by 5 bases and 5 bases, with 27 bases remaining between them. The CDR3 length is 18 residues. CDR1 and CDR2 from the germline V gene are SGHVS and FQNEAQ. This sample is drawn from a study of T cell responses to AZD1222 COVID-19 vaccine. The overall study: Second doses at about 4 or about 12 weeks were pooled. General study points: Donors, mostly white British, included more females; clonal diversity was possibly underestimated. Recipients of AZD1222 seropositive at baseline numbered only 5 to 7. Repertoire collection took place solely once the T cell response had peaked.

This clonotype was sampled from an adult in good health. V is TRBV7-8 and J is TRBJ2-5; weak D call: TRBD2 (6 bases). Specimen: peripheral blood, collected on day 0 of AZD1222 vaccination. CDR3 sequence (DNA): TGTGCCAGCAGCCCAACCCGGGGACGGCATCGGGGGAAGGAGACCCAGTACTTC. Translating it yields CASSPTRGRHRGKETQYF.